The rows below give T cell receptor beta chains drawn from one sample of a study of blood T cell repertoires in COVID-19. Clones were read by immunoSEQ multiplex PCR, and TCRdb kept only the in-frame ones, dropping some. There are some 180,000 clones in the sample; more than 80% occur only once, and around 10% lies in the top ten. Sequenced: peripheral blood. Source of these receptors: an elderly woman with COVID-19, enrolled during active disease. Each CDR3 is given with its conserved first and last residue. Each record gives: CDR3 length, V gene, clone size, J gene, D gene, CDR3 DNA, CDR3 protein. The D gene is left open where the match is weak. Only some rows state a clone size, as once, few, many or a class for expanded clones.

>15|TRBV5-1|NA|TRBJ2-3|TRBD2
TGCGCCAGCAGCTTGGTCGGGACTAACACAGATACGCAGTATTTT
CASSLVGTNTDTQYF
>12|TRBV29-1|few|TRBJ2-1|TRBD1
TGCAGCGGCGACAGGGGAGGCAATGAGCAGTTCTTC
CSGDRGGNEQFF
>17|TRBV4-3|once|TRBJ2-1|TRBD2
TGCGCCAGCAGCCAAGATATAGCCAACGGCGGCGGGGGTGAGCAGTTCTTC
CASSQDIANGGGGEQFF
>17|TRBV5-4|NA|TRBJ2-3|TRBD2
TGTGCCAGCAGTCGGGGACCTAGCGGGGGGGCCCCAGATACGCAGTATTTT
CASSRGPSGGAPDTQYF
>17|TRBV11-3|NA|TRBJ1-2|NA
TGTGCCAGCAGCTTAGGTCGCGGCCGAGCGCTTAACTATGGCTACACCTTC
CASSLGRGRALNYGYTF
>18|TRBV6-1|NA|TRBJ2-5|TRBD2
TGTGCCAGCAGTGAACGGACTAGCGTCTATCTCGGGAGAGAGACCCAGTACTTC
CASSERTSVYLGRETQYF
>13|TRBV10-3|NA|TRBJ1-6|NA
TGTGCCATCAGTGAAACCGGGGGATCACCCCTCCACTTT
CAISETGGSPLHF
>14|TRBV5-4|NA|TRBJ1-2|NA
TGTGCCAGCAGCTTGGACAGTTCTAACTATGGCTACACCTTC
CASSLDSSNYGYTF
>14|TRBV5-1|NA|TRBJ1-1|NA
TGCGCCAGCAGCTTGGCCCCGGGTAACACTGAAGCTTTCTTT
CASSLAPGNTEAFF
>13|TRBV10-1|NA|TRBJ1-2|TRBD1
TGCGCCAGCAGCGGACAGGGGGCGGTAGGCTACACCTTC
CASSGQGAVGYTF
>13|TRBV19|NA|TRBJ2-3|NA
TGTGCCAGTAGTGTTGGGGGCCCGGATACGCAGTATTTT
CASSVGGPDTQYF
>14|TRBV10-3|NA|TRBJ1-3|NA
TGTGCCATCAGTGAAAGCAGGGATCGAAACACCATATATTTT
CAISESRDRNTIYF
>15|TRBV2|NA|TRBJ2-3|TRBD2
TGTGCCAGCCGACGACTAGCGGGGATGGGGGATACGCAGTATTTT
CASRRLAGMGDTQYF
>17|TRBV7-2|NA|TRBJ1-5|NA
TGTGCCAGTTCACTCAACCACCCCAGGGGCCTATCAAGGCCCCAGCATTTT
CASSLNHPRGLSRPQHF
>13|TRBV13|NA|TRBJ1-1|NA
TGTGCCAGCAGCTCCGGTTTGGACACTGAAGCTTTCTTT
CASSSGLDTEAFF
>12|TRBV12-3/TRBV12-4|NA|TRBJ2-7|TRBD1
TGTGCCAGCAGATCAGGGGGCTACGAGCAGTACTTC
CASRSGGYEQYF
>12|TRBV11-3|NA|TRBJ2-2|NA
TGTGCCAGCAGCCAGAACACCGGGGAGCTGTTTTTT
CASSQNTGELFF
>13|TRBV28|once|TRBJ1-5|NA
TGTGCCAGCAGTTTAGGGGCGGCTCAGCCCCAGCATTTT
CASSLGAAQPQHF
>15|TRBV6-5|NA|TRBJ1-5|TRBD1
TGTGCCAGCAGAGCCGGGACAGGGAAAGATCAGCCCCAGCATTTT
CASRAGTGKDQPQHF
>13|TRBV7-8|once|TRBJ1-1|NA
TGTGCCAGCAGCTCGGTCTTGAACACTGAAGCTTTCTTT
CASSSVLNTEAFF
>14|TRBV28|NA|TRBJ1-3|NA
TGTGCCAGCAGTCGATCAGGGGCTGGAAACACCATATATTTT
CASSRSGAGNTIYF
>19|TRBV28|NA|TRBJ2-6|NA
TGTGCCAGCAGTTCCCCAGGGGAACCCCACTATTCTGGGGCCAACGTCCTGACTTTC
CASSSPGEPHYSGANVLTF
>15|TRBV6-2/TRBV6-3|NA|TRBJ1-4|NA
TGTGCCAGCAGTTACATGAGAGCAACTAATGAAAAACTGTTTTTT
CASSYMRATNEKLFF
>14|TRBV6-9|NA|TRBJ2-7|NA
TGTGCCAGCAGTCCCTCAACGGGATCTTGCGAGCAGTACTTC
CASSPSTGSCEQYF
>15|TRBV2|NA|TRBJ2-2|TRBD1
TGTGCCAGCAGACTTACAGGGGAAGGGTCCGGGGAGCTGTTTTTT
CASRLTGEGSGELFF
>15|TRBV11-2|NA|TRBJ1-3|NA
TGTGCCAGCAGCTTAGATTCAGGGTTCGGAAACACCATATATTTT
CASSLDSGFGNTIYF
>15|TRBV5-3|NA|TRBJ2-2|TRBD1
TGTGCCAGAAGCTTTTGGGACAGGGACACCGGGGAGCTGTTTTTT
CARSFWDRDTGELFF
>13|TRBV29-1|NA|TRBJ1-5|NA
TGCAGCGTTGAGGGCCCAGCGGAACAGCCCCAGCATTTT
CSVEGPAEQPQHF
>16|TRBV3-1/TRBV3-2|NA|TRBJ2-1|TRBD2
TGTGCCAGCAGACGACTAGCGGGAGGGGGCTACAATGAGCAGTTCTTC
CASRRLAGGGYNEQFF
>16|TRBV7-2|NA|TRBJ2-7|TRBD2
TGTGCCAGCAGCTTAGCGGCGGGGGGGCCCGACTACGAGCAGTACTTC
CASSLAAGGPDYEQYF
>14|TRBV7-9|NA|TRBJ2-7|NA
TGTGCCAGCAGCTTAGGTGGGGGGACCTACGAGCAGTACTTC
CASSLGGGTYEQYF